The subject of this entry is one T cell receptor (beta chain). Using immunoSEQ multiplex PCR, the repertoire was profiled, and TCRdb retains in-frame clones only, with some absent. The table lists about 24,000 clones, 86% of them singletons, with roughly 4.8% in the top ten. V shed 0 bases, J shed 6 bases, and the junction held 9 bases outside the gene matches. The CDR3 covers 16 residues. Germline V lookup: CDR1 LGHDT, CDR2 YNNKEL (reference sequence). This sample is part of a study of blood T cell repertoires in COVID-19. Study overall: PBMCs, B-cell-depleted T cells, or T cells provided the cDNA or gDNA that made up the material.

Sequencing was carried out using peripheral blood. This sequence originates from a man in his forties or fifties with active COVID-19. The gene calls are TRBV3-1 (or the pseudogene TRBV3-2) and TRBJ2-7, with 9 bases matching TRBD1. The CDR3 coding sequence is TGTGCCAGCAGCCAAGAGGTCACGACACAGGGGGCCGAGCAGTACTTC. Encoded protein: CASSQEVTTQGAEQYF.